Presented here are 8 T cell receptor beta chains from one specimen sequenced in a study of T cells in Graves' hyperthyroidism and ophthalmopathy. The TCR beta CDR3 regions underwent amplification using RNA transcripts as the source. A set of HTBI primers served as the primers for a first-round RT-PCR of the TCR CDR3. One entry per CDR3 protein, called by TCRdb with MiXCR from the multiplex PCR reads. The sample includes approximately 530,000 distinct CDR3 sequences, just under 20% of them seen just once. The sequencing input was blood. Receptors were obtained from a man in his forties with Graves' ophthalmopathy.

This clonotype showed up many times. This rearrangement joins TRBV11-3 to TRBJ2-1; perhaps TRBD1 as D (6 bases). This CDR3 contains 14 residues. The germline CDR1 and CDR2 sequences are SGHNT and YENEEA. Trimming removed 3 bases at V and 6 bases at J, with 12 bases between. The CDR3 region is CASSFRGLGNEQFF. The CDR3 bases are TGTGCCAGCAGCTTCAGGGGTCTGGGCAATGAGCAGTTCTTC.

This clonotype was detected a few times. The genes are TRBV10-3 and TRBJ2-7; 10 nucleotides align to TRBD1. The CDR3 runs to 15 residues. Trimming removed 4 bases from V and 2 bases from J; junction bases left unmatched: 5. From germline, CDR1 is ENHRY and CDR2 SYGVKD. The CDR3 spells CAISGRDRGTYEQYF. DNA for the CDR3: TGTGCCATCAGTGGCCGGGACAGGGGCACCTACGAGCAGTACTTC.

At least ten counts were recorded for this clonotype. In DNA form, the CDR3 reads TGTGCCAGCACCAGGATGGTAACCTACGAGCAGTACTTC. Its translation is CASTRMVTYEQYF. The gene calls are TRBV28 and TRBJ2-7; no reliable D call. V was pared by 7 bases and J by 2 bases, with 12 bases between. Germline CDR1 MDHEN, CDR2 SYDVKM. This CDR3 region has 13 residues. The variable domain in full, completed from reference TRBV28 and TRBJ2-7, reads DVKVTQSSRYLVKRTGEKVFLECVQDMDHENMFWYRQDPGLGLRLIYFSYDVKMKEKGDIPEGYSVSREKKERFSLILESASTNQTSMYLCASTRMVTYEQYFGPGTRLTVT.

This clonotype was observed many times. V is TRBV2 and J is TRBJ1-2; maybe TRBD1 (6 bases). The CDR3 contains 13 residues. CDR1 and CDR2 from the germline V gene are SNHLY and FYNNEI. With 11 bases removed from V and 3 bases from J, the gap between germline ends came to 16 bases. CDR3 amino acids: CAGSGEVDYGYTF. As DNA, the CDR3 is TGTGCCGGATCAGGGGAAGTGGACTATGGCTACACCTTC.

The table lists this clonotype with many counts. V usage is TRBV28 and J usage is TRBJ1-1, with D possibly TRBD1 on 6 matching bases. The germline CDR1 and CDR2 sequences are MDHEN and SYDVKM. This CDR3 region has 13 residues. Trimming pared 2 bases from V and 4 bases from J, leaving 8 bases between. The CDR3 bases are TGTGCCAGCAGTTTAACAGGGCCCACTGAAGCTTTCTTT. Protein sequence: CASSLTGPTEAFF.

The sample holds a few counts of this clonotype. The gene calls are TRBV24-1 and TRBJ2-1; TRBD2 agrees at 10 bases. This CDR3 has 16 residues. The germline gives CDR1 KGHDR, CDR2 SFDVKD. The V segment lost 4 bases and the J segment 6 bases; nucleotides outside the gene matches: 8. CDR3 in DNA: TGTGCCACCAGTGACCCAGGACTAGCGGCCCCCAATGAGCAGTTCTTC. This encodes CATSDPGLAAPNEQFF.

V gene TRBV18 combines with J gene TRBJ1-5; TRBD1 aligns across 8 bases. The CDR3 runs to 15 residues. V shed 2 bases, J shed 5 bases, and the junction held 5 bases outside the gene matches. Germline lookup yields CDR1 KGHSH and CDR2 LQKENI. This CDR3 reads CASSPKTGGDQPQHF. CDR3 nucleotide sequence: TGTGCCAGCTCACCAAAAACAGGGGGTGATCAGCCCCAGCATTTT.

Only a few counts were recorded for this clonotype. The genes are TRBV2 and TRBJ2-5, with no clear D. From germline, CDR1 is SNHLY and CDR2 FYNNEI. The CDR3 consists of 19 residues. V lost 4 bases to trimming and J lost 0 bases, with 24 bases between them. DNA for the CDR3: TGTGCCAGCAGTGGCTCTGGGATTCTGAGCGACCCGTACCAAGAGACCCAGTACTTC. Translated: CASSGSGILSDPYQETQYF.